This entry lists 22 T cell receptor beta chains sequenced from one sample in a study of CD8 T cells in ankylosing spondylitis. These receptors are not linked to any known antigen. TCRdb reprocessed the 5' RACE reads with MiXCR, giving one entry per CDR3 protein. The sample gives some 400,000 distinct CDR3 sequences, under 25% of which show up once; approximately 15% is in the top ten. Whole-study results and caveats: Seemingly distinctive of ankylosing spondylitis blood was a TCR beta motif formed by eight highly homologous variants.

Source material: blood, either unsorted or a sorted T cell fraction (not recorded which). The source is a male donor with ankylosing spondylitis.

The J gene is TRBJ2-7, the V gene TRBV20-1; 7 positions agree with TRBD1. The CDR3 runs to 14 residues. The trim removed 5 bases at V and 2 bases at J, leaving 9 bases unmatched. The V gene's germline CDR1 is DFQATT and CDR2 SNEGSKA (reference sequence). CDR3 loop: CSAVSGTDTYEQYF. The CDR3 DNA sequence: TGCAGTGCTGTATCCGGGACAGACACCTACGAGCAGTACTTC.

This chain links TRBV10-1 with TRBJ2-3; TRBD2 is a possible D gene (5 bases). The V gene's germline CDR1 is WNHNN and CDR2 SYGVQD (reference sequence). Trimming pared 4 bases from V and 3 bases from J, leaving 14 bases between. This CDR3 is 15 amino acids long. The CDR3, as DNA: TGCGCCAGCAGTGGAGACCCCGGCGGGACAGATACGCAGTATTTT. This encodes CASSGDPGGTDTQYF.

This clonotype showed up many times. The CDR3 DNA is TGTGCCAGCTCCCTCGGACAGGGCGAGACCCAGTACTTC. It encodes CASSLGQGETQYF. The chain employs TRBV18 and TRBJ2-5; 8 bases are shared with TRBD1. The germline V gene encodes CDR1 KGHSH and CDR2 LQKENI. With V trimmed by 6 bases and J by 5 bases, 5 bases remained unmatched. This CDR3 is built from 13 residues.

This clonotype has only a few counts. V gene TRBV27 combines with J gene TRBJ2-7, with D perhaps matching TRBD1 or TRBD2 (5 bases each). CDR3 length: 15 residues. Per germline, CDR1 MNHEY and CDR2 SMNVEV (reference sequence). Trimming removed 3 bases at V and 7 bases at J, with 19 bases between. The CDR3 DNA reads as TGTGCCAGCAGTTTTCTAGGGACGAGCAGTCGGGAGCAGTACTTC. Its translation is CASSFLGTSSREQYF.

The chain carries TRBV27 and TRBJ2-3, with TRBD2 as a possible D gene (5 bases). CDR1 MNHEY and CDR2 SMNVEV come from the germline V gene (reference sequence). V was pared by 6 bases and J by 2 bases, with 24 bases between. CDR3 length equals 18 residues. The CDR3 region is CASRRWTPPFLHTDTQYF. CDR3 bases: TGTGCCAGCAGGCGATGGACTCCCCCATTCCTACACACAGATACGCAGTATTTT.

Written as DNA, the CDR3 is TGTGCCAGTAGCCTGGGATTCCAGATCTCCTACGAGCAGTACTTC. It yields the protein CASSLGFQISYEQYF. The gene calls are TRBV19 and TRBJ2-7; D is undetermined. Germline V gene sequence: CDR1 LNHDA, CDR2 SQIVND (reference sequence). V dropped 6 bases and J dropped 0 bases, with 15 bases sitting between them. This CDR3 region has 15 residues.

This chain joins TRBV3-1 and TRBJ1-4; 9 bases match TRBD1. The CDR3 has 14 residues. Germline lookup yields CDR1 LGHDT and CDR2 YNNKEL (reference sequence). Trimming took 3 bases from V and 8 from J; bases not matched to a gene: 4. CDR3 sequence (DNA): TGTGCCAGCAGCCACCGACAGGGGGACGAAAAACTGTTTTTT. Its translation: CASSHRQGDEKLFF.

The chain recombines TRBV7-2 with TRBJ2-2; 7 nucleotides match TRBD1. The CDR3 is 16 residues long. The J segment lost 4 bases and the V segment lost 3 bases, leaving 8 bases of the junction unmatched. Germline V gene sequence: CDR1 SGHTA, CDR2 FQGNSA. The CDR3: CASSFVRGIGTGELFF. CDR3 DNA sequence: TGTGCCAGCAGCTTCGTCAGGGGGATCGGCACCGGGGAGCTGTTTTTT.

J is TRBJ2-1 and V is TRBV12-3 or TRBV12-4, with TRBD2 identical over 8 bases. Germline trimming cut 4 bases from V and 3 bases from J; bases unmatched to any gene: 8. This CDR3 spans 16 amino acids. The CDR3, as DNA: TGTGCCAGCAGTTGGTCGAGCGGGAGCTTCTACAATGAGCAGTTCTTC. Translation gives CASSWSSGSFYNEQFF.

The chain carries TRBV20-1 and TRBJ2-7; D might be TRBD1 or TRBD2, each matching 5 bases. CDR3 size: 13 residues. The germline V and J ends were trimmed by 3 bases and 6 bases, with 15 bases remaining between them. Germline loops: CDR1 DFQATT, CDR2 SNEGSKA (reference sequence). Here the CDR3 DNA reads TGCAGTGCTAGCGGGCTAGTTGGGGGCGAGCAGTACTTC. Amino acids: CSASGLVGGEQYF.

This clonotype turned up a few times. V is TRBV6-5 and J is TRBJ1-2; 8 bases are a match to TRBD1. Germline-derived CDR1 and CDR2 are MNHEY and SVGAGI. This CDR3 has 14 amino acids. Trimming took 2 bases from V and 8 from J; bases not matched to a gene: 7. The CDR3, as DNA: TGTGCCAGCAGTTACGGACAGGGAGTAGGCGGCTACACCTTC. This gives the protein CASSYGQGVGGYTF.

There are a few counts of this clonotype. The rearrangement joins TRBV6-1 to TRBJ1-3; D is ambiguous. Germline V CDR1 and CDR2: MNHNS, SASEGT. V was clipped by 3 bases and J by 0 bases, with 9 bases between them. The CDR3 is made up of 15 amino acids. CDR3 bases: TGTGCCAGCAGTGAGCTCGTGGGCTCTGGAAACACCATATATTTT. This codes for CASSELVGSGNTIYF.

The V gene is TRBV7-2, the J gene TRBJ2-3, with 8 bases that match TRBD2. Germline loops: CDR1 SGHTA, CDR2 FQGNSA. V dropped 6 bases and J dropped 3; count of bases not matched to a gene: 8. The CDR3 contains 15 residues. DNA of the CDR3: TGTGCCAGCAGTCGACTAGCGCTAAGGACAGATACGCAGTATTTT. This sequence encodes CASSRLALRTDTQYF.

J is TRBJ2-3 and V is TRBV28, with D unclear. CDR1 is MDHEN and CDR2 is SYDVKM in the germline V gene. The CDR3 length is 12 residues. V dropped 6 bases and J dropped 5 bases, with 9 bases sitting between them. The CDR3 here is CASSPLVDTQYF. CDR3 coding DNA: TGTGCCAGCAGCCCTTTAGTAGATACGCAGTATTTT.

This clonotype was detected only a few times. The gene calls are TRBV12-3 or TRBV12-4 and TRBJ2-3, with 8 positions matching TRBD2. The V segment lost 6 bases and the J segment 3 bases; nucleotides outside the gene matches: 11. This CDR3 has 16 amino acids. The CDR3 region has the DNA TGTGCCAGCAGCCCCATCGCGCGGGAGGTAACAGATACGCAGTATTTT. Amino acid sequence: CASSPIAREVTDTQYF.

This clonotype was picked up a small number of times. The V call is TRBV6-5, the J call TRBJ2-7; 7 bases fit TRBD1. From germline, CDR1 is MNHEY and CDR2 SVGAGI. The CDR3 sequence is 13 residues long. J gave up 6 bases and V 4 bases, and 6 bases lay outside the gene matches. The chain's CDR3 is CASSLLSGGEQYF. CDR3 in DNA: TGTGCCAGCAGTTTATTGTCAGGGGGCGAGCAGTACTTC.

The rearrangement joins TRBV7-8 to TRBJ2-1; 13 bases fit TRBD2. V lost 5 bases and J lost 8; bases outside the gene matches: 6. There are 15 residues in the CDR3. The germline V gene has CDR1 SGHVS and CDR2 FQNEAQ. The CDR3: CASSHTSGRADEQFF. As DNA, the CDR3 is TGTGCCAGCAGCCATACTAGCGGGAGGGCCGATGAGCAGTTCTTC.

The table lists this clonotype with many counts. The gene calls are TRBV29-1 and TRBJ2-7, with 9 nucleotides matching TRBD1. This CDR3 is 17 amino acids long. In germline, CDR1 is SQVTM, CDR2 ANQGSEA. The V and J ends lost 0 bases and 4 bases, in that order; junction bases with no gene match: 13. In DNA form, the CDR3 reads TGCAGCGTTGAAGATCGTTTATTCGGGACAGGGAGGTACGAGCAGTACTTC. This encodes CSVEDRLFGTGRYEQYF.

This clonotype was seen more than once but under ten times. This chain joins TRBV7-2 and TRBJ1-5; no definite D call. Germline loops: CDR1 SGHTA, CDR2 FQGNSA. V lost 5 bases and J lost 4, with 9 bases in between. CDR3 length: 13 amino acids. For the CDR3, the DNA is TGTGCCAGCAGCCGACCTGGGAATCAGCCCCAGCATTTT. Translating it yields CASSRPGNQPQHF.

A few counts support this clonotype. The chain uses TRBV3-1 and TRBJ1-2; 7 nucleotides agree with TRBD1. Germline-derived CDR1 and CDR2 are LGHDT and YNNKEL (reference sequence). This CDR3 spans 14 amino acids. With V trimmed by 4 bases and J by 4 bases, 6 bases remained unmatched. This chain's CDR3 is CASSLQGWAYGYTF. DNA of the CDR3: TGTGCCAGCAGCCTACAGGGGTGGGCCTATGGCTACACCTTC.

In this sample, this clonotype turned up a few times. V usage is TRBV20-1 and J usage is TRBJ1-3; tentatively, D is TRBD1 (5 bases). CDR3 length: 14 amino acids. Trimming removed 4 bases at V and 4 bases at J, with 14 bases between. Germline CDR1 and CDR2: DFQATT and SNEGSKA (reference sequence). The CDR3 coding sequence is TGCAGTGCTATTCCGGGACCTTCAGGAAACACCATATATTTT. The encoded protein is CSAIPGPSGNTIYF.

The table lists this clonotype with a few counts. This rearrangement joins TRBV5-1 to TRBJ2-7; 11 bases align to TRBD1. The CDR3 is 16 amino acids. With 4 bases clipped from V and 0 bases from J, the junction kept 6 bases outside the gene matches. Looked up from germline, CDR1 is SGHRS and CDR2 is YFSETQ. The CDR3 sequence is CASSPGQGVASYEQYF. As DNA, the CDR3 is TGCGCCAGCAGCCCGGGACAGGGGGTAGCCTCCTACGAGCAGTACTTC.